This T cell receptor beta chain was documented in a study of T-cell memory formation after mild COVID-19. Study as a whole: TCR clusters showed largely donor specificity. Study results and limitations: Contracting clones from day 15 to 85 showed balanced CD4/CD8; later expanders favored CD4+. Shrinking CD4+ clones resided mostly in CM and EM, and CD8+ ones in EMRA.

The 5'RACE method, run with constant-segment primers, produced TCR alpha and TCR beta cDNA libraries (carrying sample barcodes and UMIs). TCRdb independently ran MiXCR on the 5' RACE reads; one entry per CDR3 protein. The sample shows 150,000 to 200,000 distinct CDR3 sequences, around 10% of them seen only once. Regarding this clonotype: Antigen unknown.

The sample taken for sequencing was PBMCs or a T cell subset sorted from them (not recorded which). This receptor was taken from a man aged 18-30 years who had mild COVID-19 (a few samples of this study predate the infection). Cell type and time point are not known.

CDR3 sequence (DNA): TGTGCCAGCCGAGGTGACTCTCAAAGCTCCTACGAGCAGTACTTC. Residues: CASRGDSQSSYEQYF. The gene calls are TRBV12-3 or TRBV12-4 and TRBJ2-7; D is undetermined. The CDR3 consists of 15 residues. V was trimmed by 8 bases and J by 0 bases, leaving 17 bases between them.